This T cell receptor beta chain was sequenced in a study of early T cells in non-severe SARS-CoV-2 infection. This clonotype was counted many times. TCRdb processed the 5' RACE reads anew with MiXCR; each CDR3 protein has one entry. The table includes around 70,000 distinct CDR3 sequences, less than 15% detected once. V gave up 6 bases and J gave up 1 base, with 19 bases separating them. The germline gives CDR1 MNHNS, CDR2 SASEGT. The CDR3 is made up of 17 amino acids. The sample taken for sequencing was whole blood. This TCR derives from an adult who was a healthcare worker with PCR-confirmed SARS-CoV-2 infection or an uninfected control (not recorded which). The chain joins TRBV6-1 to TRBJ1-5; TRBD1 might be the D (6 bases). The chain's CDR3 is CASRGAAGQSSNQPQHF. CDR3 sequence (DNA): TGTGCCAGCAGGGGGGCTGCGGGGCAATCGAGCAATCAGCCCCAGCATTTT.